This T cell receptor (beta chain) originates from a study of blood T cell repertoires in COVID-19. CDR3 size: 13 residues. V shed 0 bases and J shed 9 bases, with 11 bases lying between them. CDR1 and CDR2 (germline): LNHNV, YYDKDF (reference sequence). Libraries were prepared by immunoSEQ multiplex PCR; TCRdb keeps only in-frame clonotypes and omits some of them. Among more than 95,000 clones, around 90% were seen once, and the ten largest hold 7% to 9%. This clone was counted between two and nine times. The sequence was collected from a human donor in a cohort sampled during active COVID-19. The V and J genes are TRBV15 and TRBJ1-1; possible D gene TRBD1, 5 bases. Input material: peripheral blood. The CDR3 loop reads CATSRDPGEQAFF. CDR3 sequence (DNA): TGTGCCACCAGCAGAGATCCGGGGGAACAAGCTTTCTTT.